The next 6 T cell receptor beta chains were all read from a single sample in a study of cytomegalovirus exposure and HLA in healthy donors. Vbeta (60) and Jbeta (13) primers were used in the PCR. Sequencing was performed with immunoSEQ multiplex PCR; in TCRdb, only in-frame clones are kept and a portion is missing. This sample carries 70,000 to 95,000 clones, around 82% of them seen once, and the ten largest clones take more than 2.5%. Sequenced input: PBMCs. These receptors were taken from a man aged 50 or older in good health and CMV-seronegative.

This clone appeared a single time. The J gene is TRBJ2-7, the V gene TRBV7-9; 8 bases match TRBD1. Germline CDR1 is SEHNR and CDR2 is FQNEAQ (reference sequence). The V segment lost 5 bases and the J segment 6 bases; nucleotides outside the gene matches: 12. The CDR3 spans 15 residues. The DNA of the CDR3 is TGTGCCAGCAGCCGCCGGGACAGGCTCTCTAGCGAGCAGTACTTC. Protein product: CASSRRDRLSSEQYF.

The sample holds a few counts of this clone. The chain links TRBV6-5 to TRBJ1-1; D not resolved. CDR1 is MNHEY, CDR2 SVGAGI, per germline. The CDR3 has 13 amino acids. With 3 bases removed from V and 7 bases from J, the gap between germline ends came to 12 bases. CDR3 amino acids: CASSYVVGSEAFF. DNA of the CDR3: TGTGCCAGCAGTTATGTCGTGGGCAGTGAAGCTTTCTTT.

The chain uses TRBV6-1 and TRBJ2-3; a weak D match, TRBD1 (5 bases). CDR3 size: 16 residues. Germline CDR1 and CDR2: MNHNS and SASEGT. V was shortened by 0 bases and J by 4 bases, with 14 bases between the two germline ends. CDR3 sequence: CASSEAQGLRPDTQYF. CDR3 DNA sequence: TGTGCCAGCAGTGAAGCGCAGGGTTTACGGCCAGATACGCAGTATTTT.

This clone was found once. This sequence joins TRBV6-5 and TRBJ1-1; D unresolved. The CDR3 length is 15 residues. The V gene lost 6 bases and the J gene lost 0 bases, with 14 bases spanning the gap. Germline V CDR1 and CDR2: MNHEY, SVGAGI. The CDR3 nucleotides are TGTGCCAGCAGCCCCCCAGGAGGGATGAACACTGAAGCTTTCTTT. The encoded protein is CASSPPGGMNTEAFF.

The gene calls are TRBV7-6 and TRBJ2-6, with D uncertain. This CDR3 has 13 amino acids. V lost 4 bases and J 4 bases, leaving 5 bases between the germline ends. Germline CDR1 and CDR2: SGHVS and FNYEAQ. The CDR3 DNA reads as TGTGCCAGCAGCTCCCCGGGGGCCAACGTCCTGACTTTC. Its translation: CASSSPGANVLTF.

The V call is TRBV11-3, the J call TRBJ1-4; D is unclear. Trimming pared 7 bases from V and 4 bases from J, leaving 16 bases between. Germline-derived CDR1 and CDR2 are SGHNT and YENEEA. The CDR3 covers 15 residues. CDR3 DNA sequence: TGTGCCAGCACCCCGTCGGCGGCCGATAATGAAAAACTGTTTTTT. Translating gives CASTPSAADNEKLFF.